Below are 10 T cell receptor beta chains sequenced from a single sample in a study of cytomegalovirus exposure and HLA in healthy donors. The PCR ran on 60 Vbeta and 13 Jbeta primers. Some clones are missing from TCRdb's copy, which holds only in-frame ones; the method was immunoSEQ multiplex PCR. The sample holds roughly 140,000 clones, about 78% seen once. Sequenced: PBMCs. These TCRs come from a male donor in good health and CMV-seronegative.

Turning to this clone: The junction shows a germline mismatch at one end, possibly a read error. The rearrangement joins TRBV7-7 to TRBJ2-7; TRBD1 aligns across 9 bases. From germline, CDR1 is SSHAT and CDR2 FNYEAQ (reference sequence). CDR3 length equals 15 residues. The CDR3 spells CASSPSDRGSYEQYF. Written as DNA, the CDR3 is TGTGCTAGCAGCCCCTCGGACAGGGGCTCCTACGAGCAGTACTTC. Variable domain in full (rest from reference TRBV7-7 and TRBJ2-7): GAGVSQSPRYKVTKRGQDVTLRCDPISSHATLYWYQQALGQGPEFLTYFNYEAQPDKSGLPSDRFSAERPEGSISTLTIQRTEQRDSAMYRCASSPSDRGSYEQYFGPGTRLTVT.

This clone was observed a few times. The gene calls are TRBV11-2 and TRBJ1-5; 8 bases match TRBD1. J was trimmed by 6 bases and V by 5 bases; bases with no gene match: 9. From germline, CDR1 is SGHAT and CDR2 FQNNGV. The CDR3 totals 15 residues. The CDR3, as DNA: TGTGCCAGCAGCCTTGACAGGGGATTGGGTCAGCCCCAGCATTTT. It yields the protein CASSLDRGLGQPQHF.

The rearrangement uses TRBV11-2 and TRBJ2-7; D not resolved. Germline lookup yields CDR1 SGHAT and CDR2 FQNNGV. V lost 4 bases to trimming and J lost 0 bases, with 10 bases between them. The CDR3 totals 14 residues. DNA for the CDR3: TGTGCCAGCAGCTGGTTCGGTAGCTCCTACGAGCAGTACTTC. It codes for CASSWFGSSYEQYF.

On this clone itself: The junction shows a germline mismatch at one end, possibly a read error. This chain links TRBV7-7 with TRBJ2-3; weak D call: TRBD2 (6 bases). Germline loops: CDR1 SSHAT, CDR2 FNYEAQ (reference sequence). The CDR3 contains 14 residues. The CDR3 DNA reads as TGTGCTAGCAGCTCTGGGGGGAGCACAGATACGCAGTATTTT. Protein sequence: CASSSGGSTDTQYF.

The chain couples TRBV4-2 to TRBJ2-5, with D possibly matching TRBD2 (6 bases). This CDR3 has 14 residues. Looked up from germline, CDR1 is LGHNA and CDR2 is YNFKEQ. Trimming stripped 4 bases from V and 1 base from J, with 10 bases between. The CDR3 protein is CASSPGTLQETQYF. The CDR3 DNA follows: TGTGCCAGCAGCCCCGGGACTCTCCAAGAGACCCAGTACTTC.

The chain employs TRBV27 and TRBJ2-1; 7 positions agree with TRBD1. The germline CDR1 and CDR2 sequences are MNHEY and SMNVEV (reference sequence). Germline trimming cut 7 bases from V and 8 bases from J; bases unmatched to any gene: 14. The CDR3 runs to 15 residues. The CDR3 nucleotides read TGTGCCAGCATGGACAGGAGGAGGCCCACCTATGAGCAGTTCTTC. This encodes CASMDRRRPTYEQFF.

The chain employs TRBV7-9 and TRBJ1-5; the D gene is possibly TRBD1 (5 bases). Trimming removed 6 bases from V and 6 bases from J, with 9 bases in between. Per germline, CDR1 SEHNR and CDR2 FQNEAQ (reference sequence). The CDR3 is 12 residues long. The CDR3 DNA sequence: TGTGCCAGCAGGGGGCCGGGTCAGCCCCAGCATTTT. Translating gives CASRGPGQPQHF. The full variable domain, completed using reference TRBV7-9 and TRBJ1-5, is DTGVSQNPRHKITKRGQNVTFRCDPISEHNRLYWYRQTLGQGPEFLTYFQNEAQLEKSRLLSDRFSAERPKGSFSTLEIQRTEQGDSAMYLCASRGPGQPQHFGDGTRLSIL.

The chain employs TRBV29-1 and TRBJ2-7; weak D call: TRBD2 (5 bases). The V end lost 5 bases, the J end lost 4 bases, and 9 bases lay between the germline ends. This CDR3 comprises 11 residues. Germline-derived CDR1 and CDR2 are SQVTM and ANQGSEA. The CDR3 DNA follows: TGCAGCGTTAGACTATCATACGAGCAGTACTTC. Translating gives CSVRLSYEQYF.

The J gene is TRBJ2-3, the V gene TRBV5-1; TRBD2 aligns across 12 bases. V trimming: 0 bases; J trimming: 1 base; junction bases outside the gene matches: 9. CDR1 and CDR2 (germline): SGHRS, YFSETQ. The CDR3 extends over 19 amino acids. The CDR3 spells CASSLEPGLAGRGTDTQYF. The CDR3 region has the DNA TGCGCCAGCAGCTTGGAACCCGGACTAGCGGGACGGGGCACAGATACGCAGTATTTT.

The chain links TRBV19 to TRBJ2-7, with 9 nucleotides matching TRBD1. V shed 3 bases, J shed 4 bases, and the junction held 7 bases outside the gene matches. CDR3 length equals 15 residues. In germline, CDR1 is LNHDA, CDR2 SQIVND (reference sequence). CDR3 DNA: TGTGCCAGTAGTATGAGGGGACAGGGAGCTTACGAGCAGTACTTC. Its protein is CASSMRGQGAYEQYF.